This T cell receptor beta chain stems from a study of beta chain features in type 1 diabetes. The study's findings and limits: Researchers report that Type 1 diabetes patients had moderately but significantly shorter TCRB CDR3s across all four CD4+ subsets.

Notes on this clone: Its specificity is not known. Other DNA sequences of this sample code for an identical CDR3.

All of the isolated RNA was reverse transcribed, so expressed TCRB transcripts were sequenced. Using immunoSEQ multiplex PCR, the repertoire was profiled, and TCRdb retains in-frame clones only, with some absent. The sample yields tens of thousands of clones, more than 45% seen once. The CDR3 runs to 14 residues. Germline V CDR1 and CDR2: SGHAT, FQNNGV. Unmatched junction bases numbered 9, after V lost 5 bases and J lost 6 bases. The sequenced sample consisted of stem cell memory CD4+ T cells from blood. V and J are TRBV11-2 and TRBJ2-5, with 7 positions matching TRBD2. The source of this sequence is a man aged 18 to 30 with type 1 diabetes. The CDR3 coding sequence is TGTGCCAGCAGCCCTAGTGGGAGGGAGCAGACCCAGTACTTC. This gives the protein CASSPSGREQTQYF.